This T cell receptor (beta chain) was obtained from a study of PD-1 blockade in classical Hodgkin lymphoma. This table comes from immunoSEQ multiplex PCR, and its TCRdb copy is limited to in-frame clones, with some not included. The data hold approximately 24,000 clones, with more than 65% observed a single time. The sample's time point: cycle 4 day 1 (C4D1), after about 6 weeks of nivolumab. Each patient's relapse followed autologous stem cell transplantation, and brentuximab vedotin exposure varied. On this clone: The antigen remains undetermined.

Overall study findings and caveats: At baseline, newly diagnosed patients reportedly showed less TCR diversity than healthy donors. By C4D1, diversity of CD4+ TCRs had risen significantly, whereas that of CD8+ TCRs had not. It was among complete responders that baseline diversity resembled that of newly diagnosed patients. The drivers behind the repertoire differences, possibly disease activity or prior therapy, remain undefined.

The CDR3 is 11 amino acids. The germline gives CDR1 MNHEY, CDR2 SVGAGI. V lost 8 bases and J lost 10, with 12 bases in between. V gene TRBV6-5 combines with J gene TRBJ2-1; D tentatively fits TRBD1 or TRBD2 (5 bases each). The sequence was obtained from a human donor with classical Hodgkin lymphoma. The sample in question was peripheral blood mononuclear cells (PBMCs), obtained before the fourth cycle of nivolumab. The CDR3, as DNA: TGTGCCAGCTTTCACGGGACCGAGCAGTTCTTC. Protein sequence: CASFHGTEQFF.